A single sample is the source of the 13 T cell receptor beta chains below, sequenced in a study of identical twins. TCRdb re-derived calls from the 5' RACE reads in MiXCR, one entry per CDR3 protein. The data contain about 530,000 distinct CDR3 sequences, approximately 14% of them seen just once; the ten biggest clones take up nearly 0.45%. The same data also went into a second study, on yellow fever vaccine responses in identical twins.

The specimen sequenced was CD4+ T cells sorted from blood. These receptors all stem from a woman between 18 and 29 years old in good health.

This clonotype was seen only a few times. The chain has TRBV20-1 and TRBJ2-5; no clear D. The germline V gene encodes CDR1 DFQATT and CDR2 SNEGSKA (reference sequence). With 1 base removed from V and 4 bases from J, the gap between germline ends came to 7 bases. This CDR3 has 12 residues. CDR3 region: CSARVYIETQYF. DNA for the CDR3: TGCAGTGCTAGAGTCTACATAGAGACCCAGTACTTC.

In this sample, this clonotype turned up a few times. The V gene is TRBV9, the J gene TRBJ2-2; D is tentatively TRBD1 or TRBD2 (5 bases each). Trimming took off 3 bases at V and 2 bases at J, with 20 bases between the two ends. CDR1 is SGDLS, CDR2 YYNGEE, per germline. This CDR3 is 18 amino acids long. Here the CDR3 reads CASSARLEGRLNTGELFF. Written as DNA, the CDR3 is TGTGCCAGCAGCGCCCGGCTAGAGGGACGACTTAACACCGGGGAGCTGTTTTTT.

CDR3 region: CSARDGGRGLPYNEQFF. The DNA of the CDR3 is TGCAGTGCTAGAGATGGTGGACGGGGACTCCCCTACAATGAGCAGTTCTTC. J is TRBJ2-1 and V is TRBV20-1; tentatively, D is TRBD2 (6 bases). The CDR3 is made up of 17 amino acids. Between the trimmed V and J ends, which lost 0 bases and 2 bases, there was a span of 17 bases. Germline CDR1 and CDR2: DFQATT and SNEGSKA (reference sequence).

This clonotype was detected only a few times. The rearrangement links TRBV7-9 to TRBJ2-1, with 8 bases aligning to TRBD2. The CDR3 sequence is 16 residues long. In germline, CDR1 is SEHNR, CDR2 FQNEAQ (reference sequence). After removal of 6 bases from V and 5 bases from J, the junction contained 12 bases not matched to a gene. The CDR3 DNA follows: TGTGCCAGCAGTTCCCCCCCGGGAGGGCCCCACAATGAGCAGTTCTTC. As protein: CASSSPPGGPHNEQFF.

This clonotype has a single count. The gene calls are TRBV28 and TRBJ2-6; D perhaps matches TRBD1 (6 bases). This CDR3 has 19 amino acids. Germline CDR1 is MDHEN and CDR2 is SYDVKM. V dropped 1 base and J dropped 6 bases, with 22 bases sitting between them. The CDR3 DNA is TGTGCCAGCAGTTTATCGGGTTACAGGGAAGGTGGGGTGGCCAACGTCCTGACTTTC. As protein: CASSLSGYREGGVANVLTF.

The genes are TRBV10-3 and TRBJ2-3; TRBD2 matches at 7 bases. Germline CDR1 is ENHRY and CDR2 is SYGVKD. V lost 10 bases, J lost 4 bases, and 8 bases stayed unmatched. The CDR3 contains 13 residues. CDR3 in DNA: TGTGCCACCCGGGGGAGGGGATCAGATACGCAGTATTTT. Protein sequence: CATRGRGSDTQYF.

The rearrangement joins TRBV5-8 to TRBJ1-1, with TRBD1 as a possible D gene (6 bases). V lost 1 base, J lost 3 bases, and 10 bases lay in between. Germline assignment: CDR1 SGHTS and CDR2 YDEGEE. The CDR3 runs to 14 residues. The CDR3 sequence is CASSLNRAYTEAFF. CDR3 coding DNA: TGTGCCAGCAGCTTGAACAGGGCTTACACTGAAGCTTTCTTT.

This clonotype came up a few times. J is TRBJ1-1 and V is TRBV5-1; D call uncertain. V was pared by 1 base and J by 8 bases, with 12 bases between. CDR1 is SGHRS, CDR2 YFSETQ, per germline. The CDR3 consists of 13 residues. The CDR3 nucleotides are TGCGCCAGCAGCTTGTACTCCCGAGCCGAAGCTTTCTTT. Residues: CASSLYSRAEAFF.

This chain connects TRBV29-1 to TRBJ2-1; weak D call: TRBD1 (6 bases). The CDR3 runs 15 residues. Germline V gene sequence: CDR1 SQVTM, CDR2 ANQGSEA. The V end lost 6 bases, the J end lost 7 bases, and 22 bases lay between the germline ends. The CDR3 region has the DNA TGCAGCGTCGCCGACAGGACCAAATACCCAAATGAGCAGTTCTTC. It is translated as CSVADRTKYPNEQFF.

This clonotype was seen a few times. The rearrangement links TRBV15 to TRBJ1-4; D may be TRBD1 (5 bases). V was shortened by 0 bases and J by 5 bases, with 13 bases between the two germline ends. The germline V gene has CDR1 LNHNV and CDR2 YYDKDF (reference sequence). The CDR3 has 16 amino acids. The CDR3 DNA is TGTGCCACCAGCAGAGATCACGGGGCAGAGAATGAAAAACTGTTTTTT. It specifies CATSRDHGAENEKLFF.

This clonotype turned up a few times. CDR3 nucleotides: TGTGCCAGCAGTTACCCTGGACAGGTTAAAGCTTTCTTT. Translated: CASSYPGQVKAFF. This chain uses TRBV6-6 with TRBJ1-1; 7 bases map to TRBD1. Per germline, CDR1 MNHNY and CDR2 SVGAGI (reference sequence). J gave up 9 bases and V 2 bases, and 6 bases lay outside the gene matches. CDR3 length: 13 residues.

This clonotype has just a few counts. The rearrangement links TRBV7-2 to TRBJ2-3, with D unresolved. Germline-derived CDR1 and CDR2 are SGHTA and FQGNSA. This CDR3 has 15 residues. The V end was cut by 2 bases, the J end by 6 bases, with 15 bases between. The CDR3 loop is CASSLSWTGGDTQYF. CDR3 in DNA: TGTGCCAGCAGCTTAAGTTGGACCGGTGGGGATACGCAGTATTTT. Supplemented by reference TRBV7-2 and TRBJ2-3, the full variable domain reads GAGVSQSPSNKVTEKGKDVELRCDPISGHTALYWYRQSLGQGLEFLIYFQGNSAPDKSGLPSDRFSAERTGGSVSTLTIQRTQQEDSAVYLCASSLSWTGGDTQYFGPGTRLTVL.

In its sample, this clonotype was seen a few times. The chain recombines TRBV15 with TRBJ2-1; no clear D. Germline V gene sequence: CDR1 LNHNV, CDR2 YYDKDF (reference sequence). The CDR3 sequence is 18 residues long. Trimming took 0 bases from V and 1 from J, leaving 16 bases between them. CDR3 sequence: CATSRDSRIPLSYNEQFF. CDR3 DNA: TGTGCCACCAGCAGAGATAGCCGGATCCCACTATCCTACAATGAGCAGTTCTTC.